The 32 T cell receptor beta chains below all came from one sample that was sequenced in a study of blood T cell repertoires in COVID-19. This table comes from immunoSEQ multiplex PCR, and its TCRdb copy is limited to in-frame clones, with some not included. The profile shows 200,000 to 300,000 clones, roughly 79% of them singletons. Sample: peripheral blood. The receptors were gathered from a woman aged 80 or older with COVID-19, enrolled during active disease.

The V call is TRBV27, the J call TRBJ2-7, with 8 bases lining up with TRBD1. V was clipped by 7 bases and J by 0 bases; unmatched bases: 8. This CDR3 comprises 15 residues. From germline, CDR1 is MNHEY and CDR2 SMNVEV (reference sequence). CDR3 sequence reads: CASTPGQASSYEQYF. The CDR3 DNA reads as TGTGCCAGCACTCCGGGACAGGCAAGCTCCTACGAGCAGTACTTC.

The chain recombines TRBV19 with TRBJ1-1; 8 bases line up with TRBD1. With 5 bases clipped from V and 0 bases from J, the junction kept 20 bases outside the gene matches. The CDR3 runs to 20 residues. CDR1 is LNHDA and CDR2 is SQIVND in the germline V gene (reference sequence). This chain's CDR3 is CASSSDRVSRFQHMNTEAFF. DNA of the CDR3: TGTGCCAGTAGTTCGGACAGGGTCAGTCGATTTCAACACATGAACACTGAAGCTTTCTTT.

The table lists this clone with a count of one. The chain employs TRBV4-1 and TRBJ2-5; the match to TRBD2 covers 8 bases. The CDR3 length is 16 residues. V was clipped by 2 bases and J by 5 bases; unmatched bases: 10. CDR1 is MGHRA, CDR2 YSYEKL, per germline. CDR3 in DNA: TGCGCCAGCAGCCAATTGTCCCTAGCGGGTGGCGAGACCCAGTACTTC. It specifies CASSQLSLAGGETQYF.

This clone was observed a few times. The DNA of the CDR3 is TGTGCCAGCTCCCCCGGACAGAATTCTAACTATGGCTACACCTTC. This sequence encodes CASSPGQNSNYGYTF. The genes are TRBV18 and TRBJ1-2; D perhaps matches TRBD1 (6 bases). The CDR3 has 15 amino acids. The V gene lost 6 bases and the J gene lost 0 bases, with 14 bases spanning the gap. CDR1 and CDR2 from the germline V gene are KGHSH and LQKENI.

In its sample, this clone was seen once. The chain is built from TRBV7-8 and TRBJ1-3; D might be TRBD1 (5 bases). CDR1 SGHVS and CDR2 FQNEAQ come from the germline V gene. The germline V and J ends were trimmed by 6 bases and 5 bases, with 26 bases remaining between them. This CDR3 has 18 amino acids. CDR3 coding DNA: TGTGCCAGCAGGCTTGGGGGGATCGATCTGGCTCTTAGAAACACCATATATTTT. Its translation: CASRLGGIDLALRNTIYF.

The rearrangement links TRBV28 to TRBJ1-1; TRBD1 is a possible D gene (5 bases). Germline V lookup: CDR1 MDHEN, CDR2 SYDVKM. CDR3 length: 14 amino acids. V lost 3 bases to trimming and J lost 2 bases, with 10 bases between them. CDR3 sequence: CASSLRQINTEAFF. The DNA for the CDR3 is TGTGCCAGCAGTTTGAGACAGATAAACACTGAAGCTTTCTTT.

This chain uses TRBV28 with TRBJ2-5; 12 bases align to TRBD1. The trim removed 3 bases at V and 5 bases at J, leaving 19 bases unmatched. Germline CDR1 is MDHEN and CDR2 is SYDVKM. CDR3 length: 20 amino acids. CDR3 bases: TGTGCCAGCAGTTTTAGGGGGGACAGGGGGCTACTAGGTCGAGGGGAGACCCAGTACTTC. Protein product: CASSFRGDRGLLGRGETQYF.

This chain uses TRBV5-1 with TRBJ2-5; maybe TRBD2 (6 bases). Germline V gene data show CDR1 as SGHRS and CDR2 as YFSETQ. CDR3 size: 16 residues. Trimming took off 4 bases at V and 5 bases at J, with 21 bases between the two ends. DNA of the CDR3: TGCGCCAGCAGCCCCCGGGGGACGTCCGGTGTCGAGACCCAGTACTTC. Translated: CASSPRGTSGVETQYF.

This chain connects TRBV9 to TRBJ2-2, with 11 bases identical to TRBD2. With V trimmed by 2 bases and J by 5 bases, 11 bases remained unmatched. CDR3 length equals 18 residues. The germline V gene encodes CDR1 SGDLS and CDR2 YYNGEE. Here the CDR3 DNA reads TGTGCCAGCAGCGTGTCAACTAGCGGGAGTTTAGCGACCGGGGAGCTGTTTTTT. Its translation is CASSVSTSGSLATGELFF. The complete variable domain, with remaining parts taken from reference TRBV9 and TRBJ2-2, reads DSGVTQTPKHLITATGQRVTLRCSPRSGDLSVYWYQQSLDQGLQFLIQYYNGEERAKGNILERFSAQQFPDLHSELNLSSLELGDSALYFCASSVSTSGSLATGELFFGEGSRLTVL.

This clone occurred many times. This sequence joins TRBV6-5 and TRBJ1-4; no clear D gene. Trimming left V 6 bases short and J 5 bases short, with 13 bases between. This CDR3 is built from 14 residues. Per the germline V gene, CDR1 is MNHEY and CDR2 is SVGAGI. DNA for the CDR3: TGTGCCAGCAGCCTTGGAGGAAAGAATGAAAAACTGTTTTTT. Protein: CASSLGGKNEKLFF.

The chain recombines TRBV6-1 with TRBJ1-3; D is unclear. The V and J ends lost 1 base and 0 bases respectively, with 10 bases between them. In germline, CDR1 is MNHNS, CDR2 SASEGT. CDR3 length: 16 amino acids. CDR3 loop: CASSEGTLNSGNTIYF. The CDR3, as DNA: TGTGCCAGCAGTGAAGGGACTTTAAACTCTGGAAACACCATATATTTT.

CDR3 DNA sequence: TGTGCCAGCAGCAAGTCCGAGGGCTACACGTCTGGGGCCAACGTCCTGACTTTC. Translation gives CASSKSEGYTSGANVLTF. The rearrangement joins TRBV21-1 to TRBJ2-6; the DNA was not compared with TRBD2, the D call given in the table. TRBV21-1 is listed as a pseudogene. The CDR3 has 18 residues.

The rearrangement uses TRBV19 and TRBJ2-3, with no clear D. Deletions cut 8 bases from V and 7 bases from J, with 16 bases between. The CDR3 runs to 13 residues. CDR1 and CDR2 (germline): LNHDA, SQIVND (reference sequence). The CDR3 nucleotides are TGTGCCAGTTCAACTATCCCCCCGCATACGCAGTATTTT. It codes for CASSTIPPHTQYF. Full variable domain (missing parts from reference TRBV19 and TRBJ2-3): DGGITQSPKYLFRKEGQNVTLSCEQNLNHDAMYWYRQDPGQGLRLIYYSQIVNDFQKGDIAEGYSVSREKKESFPLTVTSAQKNPTAFYLCASSTIPPHTQYFGPGTRLTVL.

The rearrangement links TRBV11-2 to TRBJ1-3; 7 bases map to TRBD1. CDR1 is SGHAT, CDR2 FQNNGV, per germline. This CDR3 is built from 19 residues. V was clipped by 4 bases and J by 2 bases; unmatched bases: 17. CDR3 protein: CASSSGQAPLSLTGNTIYF. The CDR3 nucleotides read TGTGCCAGCAGCTCAGGACAGGCCCCCCTTAGCTTGACTGGAAACACCATATATTTT.

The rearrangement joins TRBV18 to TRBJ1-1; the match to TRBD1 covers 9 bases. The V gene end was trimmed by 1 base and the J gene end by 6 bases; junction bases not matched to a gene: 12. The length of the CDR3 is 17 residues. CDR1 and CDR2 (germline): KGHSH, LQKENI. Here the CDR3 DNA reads TGTGCCAGCTCACCACTGTTACCGGGACAGGGTTACTCTGAAGCTTTCTTT. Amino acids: CASSPLLPGQGYSEAFF.

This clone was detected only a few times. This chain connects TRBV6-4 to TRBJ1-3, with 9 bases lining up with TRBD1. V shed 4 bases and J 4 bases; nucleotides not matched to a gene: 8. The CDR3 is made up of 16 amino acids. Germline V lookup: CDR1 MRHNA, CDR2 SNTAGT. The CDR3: CASSVHPGTGGNTIYF. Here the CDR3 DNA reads TGTGCCAGCAGTGTTCATCCCGGGACAGGGGGAAACACCATATATTTT.

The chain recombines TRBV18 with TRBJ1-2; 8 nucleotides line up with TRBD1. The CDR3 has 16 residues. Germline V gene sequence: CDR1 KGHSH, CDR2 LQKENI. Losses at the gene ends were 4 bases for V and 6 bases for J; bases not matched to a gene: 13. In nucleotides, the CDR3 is TGTGCCAGCTCACGCCTCAGCTCAGGGGGCGAGGATGGCTACACCTTC. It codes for CASSRLSSGGEDGYTF.

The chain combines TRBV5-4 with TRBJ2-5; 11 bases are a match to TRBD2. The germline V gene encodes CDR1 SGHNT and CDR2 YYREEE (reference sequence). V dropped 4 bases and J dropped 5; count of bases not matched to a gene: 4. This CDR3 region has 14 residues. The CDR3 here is CASSASSGRETQYF. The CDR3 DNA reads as TGTGCCAGCAGCGCGTCTAGCGGGAGGGAGACCCAGTACTTC.

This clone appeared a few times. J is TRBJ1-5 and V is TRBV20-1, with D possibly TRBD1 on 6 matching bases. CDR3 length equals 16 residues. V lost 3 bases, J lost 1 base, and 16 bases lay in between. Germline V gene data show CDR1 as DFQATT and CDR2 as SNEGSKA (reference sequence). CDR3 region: CSASGGGPGSNQPQHF. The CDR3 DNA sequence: TGCAGTGCTAGTGGGGGGGGCCCGGGAAGCAATCAGCCCCAGCATTTT.

This chain's CDR3 is CASSSQGSDTEAFF. Here the CDR3 DNA reads TGTGCCAGCAGCTCACAGGGGTCTGACACTGAAGCTTTCTTT. V and J are TRBV7-9 and TRBJ1-1; 7 nucleotides align to TRBD1. Germline V lookup: CDR1 SEHNR, CDR2 FQNEAQ (reference sequence). The J segment lost 3 bases and the V segment lost 4 bases, leaving 5 bases of the junction unmatched. CDR3 length: 14 residues.

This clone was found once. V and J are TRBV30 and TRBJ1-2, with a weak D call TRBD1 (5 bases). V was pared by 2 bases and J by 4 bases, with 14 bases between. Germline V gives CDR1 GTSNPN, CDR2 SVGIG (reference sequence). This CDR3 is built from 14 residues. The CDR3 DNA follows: TGTGCCTGGAGTCGGGGCGGGGTCGGCTATGGCTACACCTTC. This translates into CAWSRGGVGYGYTF.

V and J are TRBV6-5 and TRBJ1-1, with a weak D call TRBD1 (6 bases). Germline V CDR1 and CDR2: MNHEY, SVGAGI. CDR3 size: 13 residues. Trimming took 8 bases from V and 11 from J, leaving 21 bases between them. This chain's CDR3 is CASSRGGAGRAFF. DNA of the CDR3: TGTGCCAGCTCTCGGGGGGGGGCCGGTCGTGCTTTCTTT.

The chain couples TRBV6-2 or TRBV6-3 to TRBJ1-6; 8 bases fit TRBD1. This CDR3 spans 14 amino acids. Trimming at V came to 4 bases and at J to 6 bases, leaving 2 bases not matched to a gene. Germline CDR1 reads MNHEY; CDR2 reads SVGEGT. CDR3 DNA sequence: TGTGCCAGCAGTTCCGACAGGGGTAATTCACCCCTCCACTTT. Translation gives CASSSDRGNSPLHF.

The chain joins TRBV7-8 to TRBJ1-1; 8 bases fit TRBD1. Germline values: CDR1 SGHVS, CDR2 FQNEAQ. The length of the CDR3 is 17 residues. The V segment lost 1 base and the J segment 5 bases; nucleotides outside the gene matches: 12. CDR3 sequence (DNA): TGTGCCAGCAGCTTAGATGGGACAGGTCGAGGAGGTACTGAAGCTTTCTTT. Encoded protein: CASSLDGTGRGGTEAFF. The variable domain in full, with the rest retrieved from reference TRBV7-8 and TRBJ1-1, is GAGVSQSPRYKVAKRGQDVALRCDPISGHVSLFWYQQALGQGPEFLTYFQNEAQLDKSGLPSDRFFAERPEGSVSTLKIQRTQQEDSAVYLCASSLDGTGRGGTEAFFGQGTRLTVV.

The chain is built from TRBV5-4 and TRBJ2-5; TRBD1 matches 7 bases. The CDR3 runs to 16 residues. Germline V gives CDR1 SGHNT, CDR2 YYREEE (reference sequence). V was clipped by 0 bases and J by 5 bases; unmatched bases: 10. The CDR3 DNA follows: TGTGCCAGCAGCTTGGTACTTAATGACAGGGCCGAGACCCAGTACTTC. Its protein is CASSLVLNDRAETQYF.

DNA for the CDR3: TGCGCCAGCAGCCAGACAGTGAACACTGAAGCTTTCTTT. It codes for CASSQTVNTEAFF. The chain employs TRBV5-1 and TRBJ1-1; tentative D call: TRBD1 (5 bases). CDR1 is SGHRS and CDR2 is YFSETQ in the germline V gene. The CDR3 is made up of 13 amino acids. With 4 bases removed from V and 0 bases from J, the gap between germline ends came to 7 bases.

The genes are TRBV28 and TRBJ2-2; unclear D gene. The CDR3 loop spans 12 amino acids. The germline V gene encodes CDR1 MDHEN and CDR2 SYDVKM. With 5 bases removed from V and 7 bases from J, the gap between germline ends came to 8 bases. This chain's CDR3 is CASSLGGGELFF. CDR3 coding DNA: TGTGCCAGCAGTCTCGGCGGCGGGGAGCTGTTTTTT.

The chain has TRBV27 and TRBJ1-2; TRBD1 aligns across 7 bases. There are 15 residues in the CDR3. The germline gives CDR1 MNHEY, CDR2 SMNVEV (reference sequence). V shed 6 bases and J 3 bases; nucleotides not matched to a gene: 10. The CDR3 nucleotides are TGTGCCAGCAGGCCCACAGGGGCCTTGGACTATGGCTACACCTTC. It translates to CASRPTGALDYGYTF.

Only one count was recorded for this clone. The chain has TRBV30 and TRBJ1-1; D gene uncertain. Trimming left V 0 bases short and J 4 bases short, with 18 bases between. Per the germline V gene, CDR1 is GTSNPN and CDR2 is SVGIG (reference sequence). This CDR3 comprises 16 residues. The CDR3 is CAWSVDSRVESTEAFF. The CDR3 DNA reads TGTGCCTGGAGTGTAGACTCTCGGGTTGAGTCCACTGAAGCTTTCTTT.

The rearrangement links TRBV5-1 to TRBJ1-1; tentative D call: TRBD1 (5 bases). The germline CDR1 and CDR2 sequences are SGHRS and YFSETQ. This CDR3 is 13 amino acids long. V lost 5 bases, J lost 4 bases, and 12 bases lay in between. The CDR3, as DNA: TGCGCCAGCAGTTCAAAAGGGGTCACTGAAGCTTTCTTT. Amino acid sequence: CASSSKGVTEAFF.

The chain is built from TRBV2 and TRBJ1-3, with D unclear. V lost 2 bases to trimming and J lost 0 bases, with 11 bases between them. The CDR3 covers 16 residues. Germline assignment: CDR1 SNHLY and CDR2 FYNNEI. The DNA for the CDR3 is TGTGCCAGCAGTGAACCCGGACTCTCCTCTGGAAACACCATATATTTT. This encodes CASSEPGLSSGNTIYF.

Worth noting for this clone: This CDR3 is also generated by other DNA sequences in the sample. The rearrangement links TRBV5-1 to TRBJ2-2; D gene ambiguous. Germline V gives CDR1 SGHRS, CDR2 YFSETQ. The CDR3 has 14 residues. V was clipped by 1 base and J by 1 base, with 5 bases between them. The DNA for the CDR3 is TGCGCCAGCAGCTTGTCAGGGAACACCGGGGAGCTGTTTTTT. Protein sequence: CASSLSGNTGELFF.